Shown below are 4 T cell receptor beta chains from a single sample sequenced in a study of CXCR3-negative and CXCR3-positive naive CD8 T cells. The antigens of these receptors remain unknown. General study points: Hydrophobicity of TRB CDR3s was greater in CXCR3-positive naive cells than in CXCR3-negative naive cells.

The authors prepared UMI-labeled TRB cDNA libraries by 5' RACE. TCRdb processed the 5' RACE reads again and assigns one entry to each CDR3 protein, with no DNA. The sample has roughly 59,000 distinct CDR3 sequences. Source material: naive CXCR3+ CD8+ T cells from blood. Subset reported: CD45RO-CCR7+CD27+CD95- naive CD8+ T cells expressing CXCR3 (TNR3+). The receptor set was obtained from a human donor in good health. Some clones in this sample may be carry-over from other donors' samples.

V and J are TRBV7-9 and TRBJ2-7; the D gene TCRdb calls, TRBD2, cannot be checked with no DNA. The germline V gene has CDR1 SEHNR and CDR2 FQNEAQ (reference sequence). The CDR3 extends over 16 amino acids. This CDR3 is CASSYIPLGARGEQYF. Full variable domain (outside the CDR3, taken from reference TRBV7-9 and TRBJ2-7): DTGVSQNPRHKITKRGQNVTFRCDPISEHNRLYWYRQTLGQGPEFLTYFQNEAQLEKSRLLSDRFSAERPKGSFSTLEIQRTEQGDSAMYLCASSYIPLGARGEQYFGPGTRLTVT.

V gene TRBV18 combines with J gene TRBJ2-7; the TCRdb D gene call, TRBD2, has no DNA to confirm it. The CDR3 has 14 amino acids. Germline-derived CDR1 and CDR2 are KGHSH and LQKENI. CDR3 in amino acids: CASSEGVSRYEQYF.

The chain has TRBV10-1 and TRBJ2-7; with no DNA, the TCRdb D assignment of TRBD1 cannot be verified. The CDR3 is 14 amino acids. CDR1 and CDR2 from the germline V gene are WNHNN and SYGVQD (reference sequence). CDR3 region: CASSFDRAAYEQYF.

The rearrangement joins TRBV28 to TRBJ1-2; absent DNA, TCRdb's TRBD1 call cannot be checked. Germline CDR1 is MDHEN and CDR2 is SYDVKM. CDR3 size: 14 residues. CDR3 sequence reads: CASSTPAGLYGYTF.